One T cell receptor (beta chain) is described in this entry. Original methodology: Estimation of nucleated cell counts relied on the amplification of reference gene primers. TCRdb keeps only in-frame clones here, not all; method: immunoSEQ multiplex PCR. V and J calls and clone size are copied from that table; D and trimming were computed from the DNA. Of about 130,000 clones in the sample, more than 70% were seen once. This CDR3 contains 15 residues. The sample comes from a study of blood T cell repertoires in COVID-19. Study-wide context: Material from acute and convalescent COVID-19 was sourced from the United States, Italy and Spain.

The V and J genes are TRBV21-1 and TRBJ2-7; TRBD1, the table's D call, was not compared with the DNA. TRBV21-1 is a known pseudogene. Sample: peripheral blood. The sequence was obtained from a human donor in a cohort sampled during active COVID-19. The CDR3 sequence is CASSKRSRVTYEQYV. CDR3 coding DNA: TGTGCCAGCAGCAAGAGGTCCAGGGTAACCTACGAGCAGTACGTC.